The 2 T cell receptor beta chains below come from one sample, sequenced in a study of CD8+ T cells in alopecia areata. RNA was extracted and reverse transcribed into cDNA as the sequencing template. Generated by immunoSEQ multiplex PCR, the TCRdb table keeps only in-frame clones and is missing some. The table has about 160,000 clones, around 59% seen once. Treatment noted: oral pan-JAK inhibitor, 5-10 mg twice daily. Sample: CD4+ T cells sorted from blood, taken at week 24, from a patient treated with tofacitinib. Receptors were obtained from a human donor with alopecia areata.

The V and J genes are TRBV11-2 and TRBJ2-5; D might be TRBD2 (5 bases). The germline gives CDR1 SGHAT, CDR2 FQNNGV. This CDR3 comprises 13 residues. V shed 4 bases and J shed 5 bases, with 11 bases lying between them. The CDR3 loop reads CASSSGGPETQYF. The CDR3, as DNA: TGTGCCAGCAGCTCCGGAGGTCCGGAGACCCAGTACTTC.

This chain links TRBV4-1 with TRBJ2-1; 7 nucleotides line up with TRBD1. The CDR3 runs 15 residues. Germline V gene sequence: CDR1 MGHRA, CDR2 YSYEKL. V gave up 4 bases and J gave up 5 bases; unmatched junction bases: 8. The CDR3 nucleotides read TGCGCCAGCAGCCCCGGGACAGCCCGGGACAATGAGCAGTTCTTC. Translated, it gives CASSPGTARDNEQFF.